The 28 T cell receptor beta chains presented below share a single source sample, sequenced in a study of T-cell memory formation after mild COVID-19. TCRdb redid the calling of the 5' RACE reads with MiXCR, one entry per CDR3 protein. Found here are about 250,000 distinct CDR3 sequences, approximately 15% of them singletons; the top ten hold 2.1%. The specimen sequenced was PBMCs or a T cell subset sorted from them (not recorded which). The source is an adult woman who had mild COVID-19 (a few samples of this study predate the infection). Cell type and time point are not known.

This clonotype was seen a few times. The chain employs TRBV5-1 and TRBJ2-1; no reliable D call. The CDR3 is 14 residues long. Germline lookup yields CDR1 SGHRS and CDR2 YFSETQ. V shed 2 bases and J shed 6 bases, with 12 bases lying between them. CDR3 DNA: TGCGCCAGCAGCTTTCTGAGTGAGAGCAATGAGCAGTTCTTC. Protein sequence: CASSFLSESNEQFF.

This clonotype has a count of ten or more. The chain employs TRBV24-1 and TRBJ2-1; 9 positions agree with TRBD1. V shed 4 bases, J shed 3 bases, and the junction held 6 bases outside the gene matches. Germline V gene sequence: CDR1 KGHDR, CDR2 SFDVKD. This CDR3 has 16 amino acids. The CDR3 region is CATSDPDRGGYNEQFF. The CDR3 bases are TGTGCCACCAGTGACCCGGACAGGGGAGGCTACAATGAGCAGTTCTTC.

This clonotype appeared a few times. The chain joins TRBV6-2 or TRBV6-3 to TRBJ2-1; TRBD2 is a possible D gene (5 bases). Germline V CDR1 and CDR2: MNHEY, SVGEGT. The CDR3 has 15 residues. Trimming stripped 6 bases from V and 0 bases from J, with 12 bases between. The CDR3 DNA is TGTGCCAGCAGCCAAGAGCGGCACTCCTACAATGAGCAGTTCTTC. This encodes CASSQERHSYNEQFF.

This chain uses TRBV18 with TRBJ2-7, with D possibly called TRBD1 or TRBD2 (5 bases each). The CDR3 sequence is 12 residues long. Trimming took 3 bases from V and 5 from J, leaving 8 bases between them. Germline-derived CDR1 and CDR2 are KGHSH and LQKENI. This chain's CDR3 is CASSPGVHEQYF. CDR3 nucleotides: TGTGCCAGCTCACCGGGGGTCCACGAGCAGTACTTC.

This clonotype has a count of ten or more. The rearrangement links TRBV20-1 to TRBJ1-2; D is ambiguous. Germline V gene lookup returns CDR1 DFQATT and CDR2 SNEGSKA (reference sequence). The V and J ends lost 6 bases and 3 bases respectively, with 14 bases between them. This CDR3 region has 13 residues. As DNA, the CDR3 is TGCAGTGCCAGGAAGGAGGTGGACTATGGCTACACCTTC. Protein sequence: CSARKEVDYGYTF.

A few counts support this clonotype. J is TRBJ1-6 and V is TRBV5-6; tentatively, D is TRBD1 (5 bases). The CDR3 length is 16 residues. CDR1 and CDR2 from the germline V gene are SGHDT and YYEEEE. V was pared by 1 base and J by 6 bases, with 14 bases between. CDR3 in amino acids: CASSLSGSGANSPLHF. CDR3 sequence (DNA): TGTGCCAGCAGCTTGTCGGGGAGTGGGGCTAATTCACCCCTCCACTTT.

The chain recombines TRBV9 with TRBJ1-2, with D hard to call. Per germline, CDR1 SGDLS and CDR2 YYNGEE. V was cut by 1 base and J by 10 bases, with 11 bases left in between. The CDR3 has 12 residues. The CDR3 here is CASSVYGRLYTF. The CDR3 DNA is TGTGCCAGCAGCGTATACGGCCGACTCTACACCTTC.

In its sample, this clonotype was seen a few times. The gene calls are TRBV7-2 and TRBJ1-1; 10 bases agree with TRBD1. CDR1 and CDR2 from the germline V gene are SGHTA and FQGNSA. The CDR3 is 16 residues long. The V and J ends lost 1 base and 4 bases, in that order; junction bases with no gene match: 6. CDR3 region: CASSLVGQGPGTEAFF. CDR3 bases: TGTGCCAGCAGCTTAGTGGGACAGGGGCCCGGCACTGAAGCTTTCTTT.

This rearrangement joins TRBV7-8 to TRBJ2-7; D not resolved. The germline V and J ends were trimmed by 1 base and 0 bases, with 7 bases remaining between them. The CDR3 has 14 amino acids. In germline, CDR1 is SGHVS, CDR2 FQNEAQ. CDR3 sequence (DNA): TGTGCCAGCAGCTTAGGGGGTCCCTCCTACGAGCAGTACTTC. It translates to CASSLGGPSYEQYF.

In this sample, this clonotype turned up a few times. CDR3 nucleotide sequence: TGTGCCAGCAGCTCAAATTTAAGGCTACAAGAGACCCAGTACTTC. It yields the protein CASSSNLRLQETQYF. This chain connects TRBV7-9 to TRBJ2-5, with D unresolved. The CDR3 covers 15 residues. Per the germline V gene, CDR1 is SEHNR and CDR2 is FQNEAQ (reference sequence). Between the trimmed V and J ends, which lost 4 bases and 2 bases, there was a span of 14 bases. The complete variable domain, with remaining parts taken from reference TRBV7-9 and TRBJ2-5, reads DTGVSQNPRHKITKRGQNVTFRCDPISEHNRLYWYRQTLGQGPEFLTYFQNEAQLEKSRLLSDRFSAERPKGSFSTLEIQRTEQGDSAMYLCASSSNLRLQETQYFGPGTRLLVL.

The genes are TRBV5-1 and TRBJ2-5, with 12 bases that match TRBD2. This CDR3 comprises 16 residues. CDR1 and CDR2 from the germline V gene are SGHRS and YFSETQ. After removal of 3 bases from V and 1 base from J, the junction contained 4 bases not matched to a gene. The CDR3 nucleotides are TGCGCCAGCAGCTACTGGACTAGCGGGGCCCAAGAGACCCAGTACTTC. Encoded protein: CASSYWTSGAQETQYF.

CDR3 loop: CASSSPSDNSPLHF. For the CDR3, the DNA is TGTGCCAGCAGTTCACCTAGCGATAATTCACCCCTCCACTTT. The chain employs TRBV12-3 or TRBV12-4 and TRBJ1-6; D not certain. Trimming removed 4 bases at V and 5 bases at J, with 9 bases between. CDR3 length: 14 amino acids.

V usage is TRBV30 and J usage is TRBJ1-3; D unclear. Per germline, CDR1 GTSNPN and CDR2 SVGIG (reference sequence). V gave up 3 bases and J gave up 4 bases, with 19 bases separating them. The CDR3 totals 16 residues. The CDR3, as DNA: TGTGCCTGGAGCGCCGCGGGCGGACCTAAAGGAAACACCATATATTTT. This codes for CAWSAAGGPKGNTIYF. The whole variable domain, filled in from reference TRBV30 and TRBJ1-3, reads SQTIHQWPATLVQPVGSPLSLECTVEGTSNPNLYWYRQAAGRGLQLLFYSVGIGQISSEVPQNLSASRPQDRQFILSSKKLLLSDSGFYLCAWSAAGGPKGNTIYFGEGSWLTVV.

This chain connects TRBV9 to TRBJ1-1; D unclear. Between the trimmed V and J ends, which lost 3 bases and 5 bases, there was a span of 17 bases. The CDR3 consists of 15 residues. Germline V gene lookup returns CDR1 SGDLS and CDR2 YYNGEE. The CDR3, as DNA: TGTGCCAGCAGCGCCCACAAGTCACGGCCGACTGAAGCTTTCTTT. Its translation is CASSAHKSRPTEAFF.

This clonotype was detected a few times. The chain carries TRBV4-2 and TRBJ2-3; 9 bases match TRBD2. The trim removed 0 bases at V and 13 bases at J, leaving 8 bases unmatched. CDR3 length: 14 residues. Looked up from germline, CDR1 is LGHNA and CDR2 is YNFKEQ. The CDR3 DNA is TGTGCCAGCAGCCAAGATCTGTTAGCGGGGGAAAAGTATTTT. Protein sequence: CASSQDLLAGEKYF.

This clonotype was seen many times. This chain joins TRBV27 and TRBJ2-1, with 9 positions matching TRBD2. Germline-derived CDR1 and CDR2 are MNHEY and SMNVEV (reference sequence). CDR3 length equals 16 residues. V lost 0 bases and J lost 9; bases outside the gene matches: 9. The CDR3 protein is CASSLSGGRAEGEQFF. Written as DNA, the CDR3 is TGTGCCAGCAGTTTATCGGGCGGGAGGGCAGAAGGTGAGCAGTTCTTC.

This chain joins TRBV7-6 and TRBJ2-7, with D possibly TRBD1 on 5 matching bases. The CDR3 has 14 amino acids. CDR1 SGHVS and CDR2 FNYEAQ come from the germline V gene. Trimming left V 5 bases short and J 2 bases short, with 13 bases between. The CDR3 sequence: CASSINTGPYEQYF. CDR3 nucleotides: TGTGCCAGCAGCATTAACACAGGACCCTACGAGCAGTACTTC.

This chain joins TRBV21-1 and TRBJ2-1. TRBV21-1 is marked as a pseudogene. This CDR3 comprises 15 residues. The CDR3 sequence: CASSSPNYSYNEQFF. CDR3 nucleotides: TGTGCCAGCAGTTCACCCAATTACTCCTACAATGAGCAGTTCTTC.

CDR3 protein: CATSDPPGTGGVGEQFF. For the CDR3, the DNA is TGTGCCACCAGTGACCCGCCCGGGACAGGGGGCGTGGGTGAGCAGTTCTTC. V gene TRBV24-1 combines with J gene TRBJ2-1, with 12 bases that match TRBD1. This CDR3 has 17 residues. Germline V gives CDR1 KGHDR, CDR2 SFDVKD. Trimming at V came to 4 bases and at J to 9 bases, leaving 12 bases not matched to a gene.

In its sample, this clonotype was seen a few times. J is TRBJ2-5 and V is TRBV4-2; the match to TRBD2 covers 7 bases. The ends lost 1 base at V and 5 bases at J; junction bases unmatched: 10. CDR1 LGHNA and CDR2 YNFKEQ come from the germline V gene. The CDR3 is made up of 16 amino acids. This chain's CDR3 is CASSQVRRGGEETQYF. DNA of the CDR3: TGTGCCAGCAGCCAAGTGAGAAGGGGAGGGGAGGAGACCCAGTACTTC.

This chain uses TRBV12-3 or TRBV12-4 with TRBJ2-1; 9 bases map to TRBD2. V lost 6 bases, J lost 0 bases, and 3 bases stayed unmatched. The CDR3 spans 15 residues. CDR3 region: CASRDSGSSYNEQFF. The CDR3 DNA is TGTGCCAGCAGGGATAGCGGGAGCTCCTACAATGAGCAGTTCTTC.

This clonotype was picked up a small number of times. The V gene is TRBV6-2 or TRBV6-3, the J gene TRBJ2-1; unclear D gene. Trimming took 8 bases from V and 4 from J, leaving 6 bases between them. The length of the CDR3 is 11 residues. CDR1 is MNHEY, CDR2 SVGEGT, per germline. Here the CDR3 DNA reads TGTGCCAGCCGGACGTACAATGAGCAGTTCTTC. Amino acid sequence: CASRTYNEQFF.

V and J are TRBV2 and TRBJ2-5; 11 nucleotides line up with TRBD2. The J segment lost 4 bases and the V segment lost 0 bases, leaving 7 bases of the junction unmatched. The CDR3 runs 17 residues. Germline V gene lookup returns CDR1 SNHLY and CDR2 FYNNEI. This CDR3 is CASSEALLAGGRETQYF. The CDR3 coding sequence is TGTGCCAGCAGTGAAGCGCTTTTAGCGGGGGGGCGAGAGACCCAGTACTTC.

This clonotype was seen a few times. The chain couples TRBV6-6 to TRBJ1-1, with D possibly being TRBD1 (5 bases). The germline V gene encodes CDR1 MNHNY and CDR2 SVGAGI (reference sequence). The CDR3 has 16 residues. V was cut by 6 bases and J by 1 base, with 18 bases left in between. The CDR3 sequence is CASSPRGGVGNTEAFF. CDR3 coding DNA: TGTGCCAGCAGCCCCCGGGGGGGTGTTGGGAACACTGAAGCTTTCTTT.

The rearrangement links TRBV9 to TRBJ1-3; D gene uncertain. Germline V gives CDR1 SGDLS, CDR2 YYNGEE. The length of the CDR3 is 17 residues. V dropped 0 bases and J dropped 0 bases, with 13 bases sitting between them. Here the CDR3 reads CASSVGERRGSGNTIYF. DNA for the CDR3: TGTGCCAGCAGCGTAGGAGAGCGAAGAGGCTCTGGAAACACCATATATTTT.

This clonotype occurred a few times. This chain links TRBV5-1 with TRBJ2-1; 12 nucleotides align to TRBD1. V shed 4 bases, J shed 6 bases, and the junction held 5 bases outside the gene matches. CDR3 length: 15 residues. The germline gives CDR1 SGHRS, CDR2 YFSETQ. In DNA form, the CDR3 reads TGCGCCAGCAGCGGTGGGACAGGGGGCTCCAATGAGCAGTTCTTC. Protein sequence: CASSGGTGGSNEQFF.

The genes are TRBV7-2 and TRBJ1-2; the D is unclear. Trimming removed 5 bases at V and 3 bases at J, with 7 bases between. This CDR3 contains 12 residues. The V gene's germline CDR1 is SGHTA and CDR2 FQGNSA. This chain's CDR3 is CASSRFDYGYTF. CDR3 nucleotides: TGTGCCAGCAGCCGTTTTGACTATGGCTACACCTTC.

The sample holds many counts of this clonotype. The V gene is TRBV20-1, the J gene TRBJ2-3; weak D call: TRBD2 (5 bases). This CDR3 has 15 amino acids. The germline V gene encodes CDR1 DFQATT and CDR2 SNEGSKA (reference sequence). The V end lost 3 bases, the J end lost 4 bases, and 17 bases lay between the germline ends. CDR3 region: CSASEGSAWADTQYF. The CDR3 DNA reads TGCAGTGCTAGTGAGGGATCAGCTTGGGCAGATACGCAGTATTTT.